This is a list of T cell receptor beta chains from one sample in a study of T cells in tuberculosis. Profiled with immunoSEQ multiplex PCR; TCRdb holds only in-frame clones, not every one. The table shows about 20,000 clones, with approximately 92% occurring only once. The sequenced sample was PBMCs. These receptors were taken from a donor between 10 and 35 years old with latent tuberculosis or without tuberculosis infection. CDR3s include the opening cysteine and the closing phenylalanine or tryptophan. Fields, in order: J gene, V gene, CDR3 length, CDR3 protein.

TRBJ2-3 TRBV29-1 14 CSVAQGQSTDTQYF
TRBJ2-3 TRBV5-6 16 CASSSPTGQFTDTQYF
TRBJ1-3 TRBV6-5 15 CASAVDSYSGNTIYF
TRBJ1-2 TRBV5-1 13 CASGVEGRGGYTF
TRBJ1-1 TRBV30 12 CAGHRGNTEAFF
TRBJ1-3 TRBV5-1 13 CASIDSSGNTIYF
TRBJ2-2 TRBV7-3 15 CASSFGTSGVGELFF
TRBJ1-6 TRBV27 14 CASALQPSNSPLHF
TRBJ1-1 TRBV30 13 CAWRSQGYTEAFF
TRBJ1-1 TRBV10-3 13 CAIRDTMNTEAFF
TRBJ2-6 TRBV19 19 CASSIGLGGVLSGANVLTF
TRBJ1-4 TRBV7-2 14 CASSPGGVGEKLFF
TRBJ2-7 TRBV27 15 CASSPSTGLTYEQYF
TRBJ1-1 TRBV10-2 15 CASSEAGTGRGEAFF
TRBJ1-3 TRBV29-1 13 CSAATGAGNTIYF
TRBJ1-5 TRBV5-6 13 CASSLQGHQPQHF
TRBJ2-6 TRBV5-5 16 CASSSPRGLGANVLTF
TRBJ1-2 TRBV21-1 12 CASTNPDYGYTF
TRBJ2-3 TRBV27 14 CASSPGGAVDTQYF
TRBJ2-7 TRBV18 13 CASSGQGIYEQYF
TRBJ2-5 TRBV6-1 13 CASSLGLQETQYF
TRBJ1-4 TRBV6-1 13 CASSVGTAEKLFF
TRBJ2-3 TRBV7-3 14 CASSRDRGTDTQYF
TRBJ1-2 TRBV4-1 13 CASSQDSGYGYTF
TRBJ1-2 TRBV5-6 16 CASSLGRGPTYYGYTF
TRBJ1-2 TRBV14 13 CASSRDSVYGYTF
TRBJ2-2 TRBV7-3 14 CASSLQGNTGELFF
TRBJ1-1 TRBV7-8 13 CASSLQGFSEAFF
TRBJ2-2 TRBV11-2 18 CASSLVTVAGSGTGELFF
TRBJ1-1 TRBV4-1 16 CASTQLGVQGIAEAFF
TRBJ2-1 TRBV4-1 13 CASSPAGGNEQFF
TRBJ2-7 TRBV11-2 15 CASSTPRDSTYEQYF
TRBJ1-1 TRBV5-1 14 CASSPGTGGTEAFF
TRBJ2-3 TRBV19 15 CASSKVAGGTDTQYF
TRBJ2-5 TRBV7-2 14 CASSLGSGQETQYF
TRBJ1-2 TRBV29-1 12 CSVVTGYYGYTF
TRBJ2-3 TRBV5-4 14 CASSPGYQVDTQYF
TRBJ1-2 TRBV6-4 13 CASSRETNYGYTF
TRBJ2-1 TRBV27 18 CASSVDRLARSSYNEQFF
TRBJ1-2 TRBV6-4 15 CASSDSTGGDYGYTF
TRBJ1-1 TRBV5-1 15 CASRLGGGYSTEAFF
TRBJ2-2 TRBV27 14 CASSLSPGTGELFF
TRBJ1-2 TRBV18 14 CASSPPQGLDGYTF
TRBJ2-7 TRBV2 14 CASSLQGALHEQYF
TRBJ2-7 TRBV4-3 16 CASSLEGRTGINEQYF
TRBJ2-3 TRBV6-6 16 CASSYFRGSYPDTQYF
TRBJ1-2 TRBV19 12 CASNQGAYGYTF
TRBJ2-7 TRBV2 13 CASRAGSTYEQYF
TRBJ1-2 TRBV7-8 16 CASSPQGQGLAYGYTF
TRBJ2-1 TRBV6-6 15 CASGGGQGAYNEQFF
TRBJ1-6 TRBV27 16 CASSLSGTGTSSPLHF
TRBJ1-2 TRBV19 15 CASSQGTGRVFGYTF
TRBJ2-7 TRBV5-6 16 CASSLVPAGTPYEQYF
TRBJ1-4 TRBV4-1 19 CASSQDETALLATNEKLFF
TRBJ1-3 TRBV6-5 15 CASSIRGTDGNTIYF
TRBJ2-3 TRBV4-2 20 CASSQPHIIPTSGGSDTQYF
TRBJ1-1 TRBV9 14 CASSVGQGWTEAFF